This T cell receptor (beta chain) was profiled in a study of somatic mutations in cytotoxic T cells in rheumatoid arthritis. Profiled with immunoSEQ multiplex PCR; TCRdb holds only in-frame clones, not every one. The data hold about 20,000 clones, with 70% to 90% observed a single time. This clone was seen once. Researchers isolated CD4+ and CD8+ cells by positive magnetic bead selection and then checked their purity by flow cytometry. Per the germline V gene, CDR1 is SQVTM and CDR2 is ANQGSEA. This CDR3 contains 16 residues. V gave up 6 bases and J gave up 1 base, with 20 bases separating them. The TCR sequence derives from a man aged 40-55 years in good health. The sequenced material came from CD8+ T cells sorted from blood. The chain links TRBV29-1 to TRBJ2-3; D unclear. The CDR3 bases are TGCAGCGTCCCCCACGGTGTTCTAGTCGGCACAGATACGCAGTATTTT. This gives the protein CSVPHGVLVGTDTQYF.